These T cell receptor beta chains were read from a single sample in a study of CXCR3-negative and CXCR3-positive naive CD8 T cells. Reanalyzing the 5' RACE reads, TCRdb keeps one entry per CDR3 protein, without DNA. In total, the table holds tens of thousands of distinct CDR3 sequences. Sequencing used naive CXCR3- CD8+ T cells from blood. These TCRs come from a human donor in good health. Some clones in this sample may be carry-over from other donors' samples. CDR3s include the opening cysteine and the closing phenylalanine or tryptophan.

CDR3 protein	J gene	V gene
CASSPGTAEAFF	TRBJ1-1	TRBV7-8
CASSLVGYPGRQGNEQFF	TRBJ2-1	TRBV7-8
CASSQEWDSDLYF	TRBJ2-3	TRBV14
CASSPEFSSYNEQFF	TRBJ2-1	TRBV4-2
CATLKDYEQYF	TRBJ2-7	TRBV10-3
CASSYREGGETQYF	TRBJ2-5	TRBV6-6
CAISGTSGATDTQYF	TRBJ2-3	TRBV10-3
CSVRGGQLGNEQYF	TRBJ2-7	TRBV29-1
CASSFRGPDTEAFF	TRBJ1-1	TRBV12-3/TRBV12-4
CSVDHSRNYGYTF	TRBJ1-2	TRBV29-1
CSARDLEDNEQFF	TRBJ2-1	TRBV20-1
CASSSFQGNTGELFF	TRBJ2-2	TRBV5-1
CASSPYSGTGGYQPQHF	TRBJ1-5	TRBV27
CSARDRATGELFF	TRBJ2-2	TRBV20-1
CAISDFPSTSGNNEQFF	TRBJ2-1	TRBV10-3
CSVNGDPPTTDTQYF	TRBJ2-3	TRBV29-1
CASSPTVPGGSQYF	TRBJ2-5	TRBV7-8
CASSPGGRGDPKNSPLHF	TRBJ1-6	TRBV7-2
CAWSADSGTEAFF	TRBJ1-1	TRBV30
CASSQGVLTGELFF	TRBJ2-2	TRBV7-9
CASSLGWNRDQPQHF	TRBJ1-5	TRBV7-2
CASSSVLAGESYEQYF	TRBJ2-7	TRBV5-1
CSASNQAHSGGYTF	TRBJ1-2	TRBV20-1
CSVTENYGYTF	TRBJ1-2	TRBV29-1
CATSHSGEPDTQYF	TRBJ2-3	TRBV15
CASSLEAAGGAYEQYF	TRBJ2-7	TRBV7-9
CSVCQALSGEQYF	TRBJ2-7	TRBV29-1
CSVEAPLAGGPDTQYF	TRBJ2-3	TRBV29-1
CASSLTENYEQYF	TRBJ2-7	TRBV6-2/TRBV6-3
CASSLKMDIQYF	TRBJ2-4	TRBV10-1
CASSQDSWVGGYTF	TRBJ1-2	TRBV14
CSVVAGRDYPQYF	TRBJ2-3	TRBV29-1
CASNSQVSYEQYF	TRBJ2-7	TRBV10-3
CASSRDRAMYNEQFF	TRBJ2-1	TRBV7-9
CASSLPGGHLWNEQFF	TRBJ2-1	TRBV14
CASSVGGFAYEQYF	TRBJ2-7	TRBV9
CASSLTLSETQYF	TRBJ2-5	TRBV7-9
CSATTPGPPHNEQFF	TRBJ2-1	TRBV20-1
CASSSDSNYGYTF	TRBJ1-2	TRBV7-9
CAIERGETDTQYF	TRBJ2-3	TRBV12-3/TRBV12-4
CATRGRETGEQFF	TRBJ2-1	TRBV19
CASSQDGIAGGPIDTQYF	TRBJ2-3	TRBV3-1
CSARMENTEAFF	TRBJ1-1	TRBV20-1
CASSLAGKTEAFF	TRBJ1-1	TRBV28
CASSLAGSGSPYNEQFF	TRBJ2-1	TRBV5-6
CSVVQDSSYEQYF	TRBJ2-7	TRBV29-1
CASSSPPLAGPDEQYF	TRBJ2-7	TRBV28
CASSFKGSYEQYF	TRBJ2-7	TRBV27
CSVGYGDEQYF	TRBJ2-7	TRBV29-1
CASSYTQGTGELFF	TRBJ2-2	TRBV6-2/TRBV6-3
CASSIVQGALNEQFF	TRBJ2-1	TRBV19